This note documents a single T cell receptor beta chain sequence. The same CDR3 is also encoded by other DNA sequences in this sample. The CDR3 is 13 amino acids. V dropped 5 bases and J dropped 4 bases, with 11 bases sitting between them. Study processing details: Nucleated cell number was recorded as an estimate derived from reference gene primer amplification. TCRdb's table, derived via immunoSEQ multiplex PCR, lists solely in-frame clones and lacks some. V and J calls plus clone size are reproduced from that table; the DNA served to infer D and trimming. In the table there are around 220,000 clones, 84% of which are singletons. Ages ranged from about 18 to 100 years, with residence in 24 US areas. Participants had their cohort set by participant-reported clinical history. Two consecutive negative NP/OP PCR tests, clearance, or resolved symptoms defined Cohort 3 recovery. This sample stems from a study of blood T cell repertoires in COVID-19.

The receptor was isolated from a woman in her thirties or forties who had recovered from COVID-19. Sequencing was done on a sample of PBMCs or T cells enriched from blood (not recorded which). The chain joins TRBV12-3 or TRBV12-4 to TRBJ1-1; tentatively, D is TRBD1 (5 bases). The CDR3 DNA reads TGTGCCAGCAGTCTTGTGGGGGGCACTGAAGCTTTCTTT. Its protein is CASSLVGGTEAFF.